The 7 T cell receptor beta chains below all came from one sample that was sequenced in a study of T cell changes during pregnancy in multiple sclerosis. Sequencing used immunoSEQ multiplex PCR; TCRdb keeps in-frame clones, though not all of them. Among about 100,000 clones listed, approximately 92% were seen once. The input for sequencing was peripheral blood, taken in the second trimester of pregnancy. These TCRs come from a female donor with multiple sclerosis, enrolled in a pregnancy study.

The chain's CDR3 is CASSLAGGGWAKNIQYF. CDR3 DNA: TGTGCCAGCAGTCTAGCGGGAGGAGGGTGGGCCAAAAACATTCAGTACTTC. The chain links TRBV28 to TRBJ2-4; 11 bases map to TRBD2. With V trimmed by 5 bases and J by 1 base, 7 bases remained unmatched. Germline V gene sequence: CDR1 MDHEN, CDR2 SYDVKM. The CDR3 runs 17 residues. The full variable domain, rest sourced from reference TRBV28 and TRBJ2-4, is DVKVTQSSRYLVKRTGEKVFLECVQDMDHENMFWYRQDPGLGLRLIYFSYDVKMKEKGDIPEGYSVSREKKERFSLILESASTNQTSMYLCASSLAGGGWAKNIQYFGAGTRLSVL.

This clone was counted once. The chain uses TRBV29-1 and TRBJ2-1; TRBD1 matches 8 bases. CDR1 and CDR2 (germline): SQVTM, ANQGSEA. The CDR3 has 14 residues. V lost 3 bases to trimming and J lost 4 bases; unmatched junction nucleotides: 5. CDR3 nucleotide sequence: TGCAGCGTTGATTGGCAGGGGGCGTACAATGAGCAGTTCTTC. It translates to CSVDWQGAYNEQFF.

The chain recombines TRBV6-1 with TRBJ2-1, with D hard to call. This CDR3 contains 15 residues. Trimming took 1 base from V and 5 from J, leaving 12 bases between them. Germline V gives CDR1 MNHNS, CDR2 SASEGT. The CDR3 here is CASSEGIQWNNEQFF. In DNA, the CDR3 is TGTGCCAGCAGTGAAGGAATACAGTGGAACAATGAGCAGTTCTTC.

This chain uses TRBV5-1 with TRBJ1-4, with D possibly matching TRBD1 (5 bases). V gave up 4 bases and J gave up 8 bases, with 15 bases separating them. Germline V gene lookup returns CDR1 SGHRS and CDR2 YFSETQ. The CDR3 is made up of 14 amino acids. The CDR3 DNA sequence: TGCGCCAGCAGCGCTGGGACTAGGGGAGAAAAACTGTTTTTT. As protein: CASSAGTRGEKLFF. The complete variable domain, with remaining parts taken from reference TRBV5-1 and TRBJ1-4, reads KAGVTQTPRYLIKTRGQQVTLSCSPISGHRSVSWYQQTPGQGLQFLFEYFSETQRNKGNFPGRFSGRQFSNSRSEMNVSTLELGDSALYLCASSAGTRGEKLFFGSGTQLSVL.

The chain carries TRBV6-4 and TRBJ1-1; no clear D. The CDR3 length is 13 residues. The V and J ends lost 7 bases and 1 base respectively, with 10 bases between them. CDR1 is MRHNA, CDR2 SNTAGT, per germline. DNA of the CDR3: TGTGCCAGCAAGAGAGAACCGAACACTGAAGCTTTCTTT. Translating gives CASKREPNTEAFF.

The rearrangement links TRBV6-5 to TRBJ2-5, with D hard to call. The CDR3 loop spans 12 amino acids. V was trimmed by 11 bases and J by 1 base, leaving 11 bases between them. The germline CDR1 and CDR2 sequences are MNHEY and SVGAGI. CDR3 in amino acids: CAGPCGQETQYF. The DNA of the CDR3 is TGTGCCGGCCCGTGTGGCCAAGAGACCCAGTACTTC.

V and J are TRBV19 and TRBJ1-1, with D perhaps TRBD1 (6 bases). V dropped 2 bases and J dropped 1 base, with 14 bases sitting between them. This CDR3 has 16 residues. Germline V gives CDR1 LNHDA, CDR2 SQIVND (reference sequence). DNA for the CDR3: TGTGCCAGTAGTATACGGGCGGGGGCCACGAACACTGAAGCTTTCTTT. As protein: CASSIRAGATNTEAFF.